A single sample is the source of the 6 T cell receptor beta chains below, sequenced in a study of blood T cell repertoires in COVID-19. Sequenced by immunoSEQ multiplex PCR; TCRdb stores in-frame clones only, minus some. In the table there are more than 400,000 clones, about nine tenths of which are singletons. Material for sequencing was PBMCs or T cells enriched from blood (not recorded which). These receptors were obtained from a woman aged 18-35 years who had recovered from COVID-19.

The sample holds one count of this clone. The CDR3 DNA sequence: TGTGCCTGGAGTGTACGGAGACAGGGGAGGATTGGGACTGAAGCTTTCTTT. Translation gives CAWSVRRQGRIGTEAFF. The chain combines TRBV30 with TRBJ1-1; 8 bases are shared with TRBD1. This CDR3 spans 17 amino acids. Germline loops: CDR1 GTSNPN, CDR2 SVGIG (reference sequence). With V trimmed by 0 bases and J by 5 bases, 14 bases remained unmatched.

The chain links TRBV27 to TRBJ1-5; D possibly corresponds to TRBD1 (6 bases). Germline V gene lookup returns CDR1 MNHEY and CDR2 SMNVEV (reference sequence). V lost 1 base and J lost 7, with 14 bases in between. This CDR3 is built from 15 residues. The CDR3, as DNA: TGTGCCAGCAGTTTATTTCTGGGGGCTACCCAGCCCCAGCATTTT. Its translation: CASSLFLGATQPQHF.

This chain uses TRBV5-1 with TRBJ1-1; TRBD1 aligns across 7 bases. Unmatched junction bases numbered 8, after V lost 3 bases and J lost 0 bases. Germline V gene data show CDR1 as SGHRS and CDR2 as YFSETQ. The CDR3 extends over 16 amino acids. In DNA form, the CDR3 reads TGCGCCAGCAGCTCCTACAGGGGCGGGGTGAACACTGAAGCTTTCTTT. Protein: CASSSYRGGVNTEAFF.

The V and J genes are TRBV2 and TRBJ1-4, with 8 bases identical to TRBD1. CDR3 length equals 11 residues. The germline V gene has CDR1 SNHLY and CDR2 FYNNEI. With 6 bases clipped from V and 11 bases from J, the junction kept 2 bases outside the gene matches. The CDR3 here is CASRTGAKLFF. In DNA, the CDR3 is TGTGCCAGCAGGACAGGGGCCAAACTGTTTTTT. Full variable domain (outside the CDR3, taken from reference TRBV2 and TRBJ1-4): EPEVTQTPSHQVTQMGQEVILRCVPISNHLYFYWYRQILGQKVEFLVSFYNNEISEKSEIFDDQFSVERPDGSNFTLKIRSTKLEDSAMYFCASRTGAKLFFGSGTQLSVL.

The CDR3 sequence: CASRYPGSSGANVLTF. The CDR3 bases are TGTGCCAGTAGGTACCCGGGGAGCTCTGGGGCCAACGTCCTGACTTTC. The chain employs TRBV19 and TRBJ2-6, with a weak D call TRBD2 (5 bases). The germline gives CDR1 LNHDA, CDR2 SQIVND (reference sequence). The CDR3 covers 16 residues. The ends were cut back, 6 bases at V and 0 bases at J, with 12 bases in the middle.

V and J are TRBV2 and TRBJ2-3; 7 bases align to TRBD2. The CDR3 runs 13 residues. In germline, CDR1 is SNHLY, CDR2 FYNNEI. J gave up 2 bases and V 8 bases, and 4 bases lay outside the gene matches. This chain's CDR3 is CASAGLNTDTQYF. CDR3 sequence (DNA): TGTGCCAGCGCGGGACTAAACACAGATACGCAGTATTTT.